One T cell receptor (beta chain) is described in this entry. Its antigen is undetermined. Some second doses came at about 4 weeks and others at about 12 weeks; these were pooled. The germline gives CDR1 SEHNR, CDR2 FQNEAQ (reference sequence). The V and J ends lost 5 bases and 2 bases respectively, with 4 bases between them. The CDR3 is 11 residues long. The source of the sample is a study of T cell responses to AZD1222 COVID-19 vaccine. General study findings and limits: Distributed over spike, vaccine-associated CD4 TCRs predominated at 160-218 and 743-854. In a largely white British group with more females than males, clonal diversity was possibly underestimated.

Sequencing was performed with immunoSEQ multiplex PCR; in TCRdb, only in-frame clones are kept and a portion is missing. Among about 81,000 clones, approximately 90% were seen once, and the ten largest hold 8%. The sequences come from peripheral blood, collected 28 days after the second AZD1222 dose. J is TRBJ2-7 and V is TRBV7-9; unclear D gene. The source is an adult who received the AZD1222 COVID-19 vaccine. For the CDR3, the DNA is TGTGCCAGCAGCAACGCCTACGAGCAGTACTTC. It specifies CASSNAYEQYF.